Shown below are 13 T cell receptor beta chains from a single sample sequenced in a study of beta chain features in type 1 diabetes (dated by TCRdb to the late 2010s). What the study reported, not specific to this receptor: In all four CD4+ subsets, TCRB CDR3 length was moderately but significantly shorter in type 1 diabetes patients.

No antigens are known for them. The library was made by the immunoSEQ multiplex PCR assay. The entire amount of isolated RNA was reverse transcribed using the High Capacity cDNA Reverse Transcription Kit, so the sequenced TCRB transcripts were expressed ones. The table comes from immuneACCESS by way of TCRdb, which keeps in-frame sequences with V and J called. Part of the clones is missing from these tables; in studies checked, under half for an unresolved V gene and the rest for unknown reasons. Within this sample are about 340,000 clones, with roughly a tenth of them counted one time only. 0.9% to 1.1% of the sample lies in the top ten. Sequences were obtained from central memory CD4+ T cells from blood. These receptors were taken from a man between 25 and 39 years old with type 1 diabetes.

V is TRBV6-6 and J is TRBJ2-1, with D possibly matching TRBD2 (5 bases). Trimming stripped 6 bases from V and 2 bases from J, with 14 bases between. This CDR3 spans 15 amino acids. Germline assignment: CDR1 MNHNY and CDR2 SVGAGI (reference sequence). The CDR3 region is CASSLIASPYNEQFF. The CDR3 DNA follows: TGTGCCAGCAGCCTGATAGCGTCCCCCTACAATGAGCAGTTCTTC.

This clone has a handful of counts. V usage is TRBV7-9 and J usage is TRBJ2-7; 9 nucleotides match TRBD1. Germline V gives CDR1 SEHNR, CDR2 FQNEAQ (reference sequence). The CDR3 runs 17 residues. Losses at the gene ends were 6 bases for V and 5 bases for J; bases not matched to a gene: 17. CDR3 sequence (DNA): TGTGCCAGCAGACGACGCGTGTTCGGGACAGGGCAGGACGAGCAGTACTTC. This codes for CASRRRVFGTGQDEQYF.

This clone was recorded a few times. The chain carries TRBV19 and TRBJ2-3; TRBD2 might be the D (6 bases). The CDR3 covers 13 residues. Germline assignment: CDR1 LNHDA and CDR2 SQIVND (reference sequence). V dropped 9 bases and J dropped 2 bases, with 12 bases sitting between them. For the CDR3, the DNA is TGTGCCAGCAGGGACTTTTCCACAGATACGCAGTATTTT. Its translation is CASRDFSTDTQYF.

Only a few counts were recorded for this clone. The rearrangement links TRBV10-2 to TRBJ1-6; D is uncertain. This CDR3 has 14 residues. Germline V gives CDR1 WSHSY, CDR2 SAAADI. V was trimmed by 6 bases and J by 3 bases, leaving 9 bases between them. In DNA, the CDR3 is TGCGCCAGCAGGGCTTCGTTCTATAATTCACCCCTCCACTTT. Residues: CASRASFYNSPLHF.

This clone turned up a few times. This chain links TRBV29-1 with TRBJ2-7; no definite D call. The CDR3 runs to 13 residues. The germline V and J ends were trimmed by 0 bases and 4 bases, with 10 bases remaining between them. Germline V CDR1 and CDR2: SQVTM, ANQGSEA. The CDR3 DNA reads as TGCAGCGTTGAAGACTCCCAGACATACGAGCAGTACTTC. This codes for CSVEDSQTYEQYF.

At least ten counts were recorded for this clone. This chain links TRBV4-3 with TRBJ1-1, with 8 nucleotides matching TRBD1. CDR1 is LGHNA, CDR2 YSLEER, per germline. The trim removed 6 bases at V and 2 bases at J, leaving 5 bases unmatched. The CDR3 has 14 residues. The CDR3 loop reads CASRWTGPNTEAFF. Here the CDR3 DNA reads TGCGCCAGCAGATGGACAGGGCCTAACACTGAAGCTTTCTTT.

This clone showed up many times. CDR3 DNA: TGTGCCAGCAGCTCACTAGCGGCGACAGATACGCAGTATTTT. It encodes CASSSLAATDTQYF. V usage is TRBV11-2 and J usage is TRBJ2-3, with 8 nucleotides matching TRBD2. Germline assignment: CDR1 SGHAT and CDR2 FQNNGV. The J segment lost 3 bases and the V segment lost 4 bases, leaving 3 bases of the junction unmatched. The CDR3 spans 14 residues.

This clone has just a few counts. A read error may explain this, as a much larger clone is one base away. The chain joins TRBV28 to TRBJ1-1; no reliable D call. The CDR3 sequence is 11 residues long. Germline CDR1 reads MDHEN; CDR2 reads SYDVKM. Trimming removed 5 bases at V and 3 bases at J, with 4 bases between. CDR3 DNA: TGTGCCAGCAGTCGATACACTGAAGCTTTCTTT. It encodes CASSRYTEAFF.

This clone was seen more than once but under ten times. Possible read error: a much larger clone is one base away. The chain links TRBV27 to TRBJ2-2; no clear D. The V end lost 5 bases, the J end lost 3 bases, and 4 bases lay between the germline ends. Germline V gene sequence: CDR1 MNHEY, CDR2 SMNVEV (reference sequence). The CDR3 runs 12 residues. CDR3: CASSLYTGELFF. The CDR3 DNA is TGTGCCAGCAGTCTGTACACCGGGGAGCTGTTTTTT.

This clone has a handful of counts. The V and J genes are TRBV11-2 and TRBJ2-5, with D unclear. Germline values: CDR1 SGHAT, CDR2 FQNNGV. The CDR3 runs 12 residues. V dropped 1 base and J dropped 5 bases, with 5 bases sitting between them. CDR3 sequence reads: CASSLVGETQYF. The DNA of the CDR3 is TGTGCCAGCAGCTTAGTAGGGGAGACCCAGTACTTC.

Only a few counts were recorded for this clone. The chain combines TRBV7-2 with TRBJ2-3; D ambiguous. CDR1 SGHTA and CDR2 FQGNSA come from the germline V gene. V was shortened by 5 bases and J by 6 bases, with 9 bases between the two germline ends. The CDR3 has 12 amino acids. The CDR3 bases are TGTGCCAGCAGCACGTCTTCTGATACGCAGTATTTT. As protein: CASSTSSDTQYF.

This sequence joins TRBV9 and TRBJ1-1; D gene ambiguous. The ends were cut back, 2 bases at V and 3 bases at J, with 11 bases in the middle. The CDR3 length is 14 residues. CDR1 is SGDLS, CDR2 YYNGEE, per germline. The CDR3: CASSVGLPDTEAFF. In DNA, the CDR3 is TGTGCCAGCAGCGTCGGACTTCCTGACACTGAAGCTTTCTTT.

This clone turned up a few times. The chain is built from TRBV11-2 and TRBJ2-5; D is perhaps TRBD1 or TRBD2 (5 bases each). The J call is uncertain, as TRBJ2-7 better fits the DNA end. The V gene's germline CDR1 is SGHAT and CDR2 FQNNGV. The CDR3 length is 15 residues. As DNA, the CDR3 is TGTGCCAGCAGCTTAGAAGAGGGGTCCTCCTACGAGCAGTACTTC. Residues: CASSLEEGSSYEQYF.